Shown below are 9 T cell receptor beta chains from a single sample sequenced in a study of neoadjuvant anti-PD-1 for oral cavity cancer. The assay was immunoSEQ multiplex PCR, and TCRdb's table has in-frame clones only and misses some. The sample lists 35,000 to 40,000 clones; around 40% were seen once. Time point given: after neoadjuvant nivolumab, at surgical resection. The input for sequencing was tumor tissue, taken after nivolumab (anti-PD-1) treatment. These receptor sequences come from a person aged 40-85 years with oral cavity squamous cell carcinoma.

This clone was seen just once. The chain carries TRBV19 and TRBJ1-1; D possibly corresponds to TRBD1 (6 bases). Trimming removed 6 bases from V and 2 bases from J, with 10 bases in between. There are 13 residues in the CDR3. The germline gives CDR1 LNHDA, CDR2 SQIVND (reference sequence). The CDR3 DNA reads as TGTGCCAGTAGCACACAGGGCAACACTGAAGCTTTCTTT. It translates to CASSTQGNTEAFF.

The V and J genes are TRBV5-6 and TRBJ2-2; a possible D gene is TRBD1 (5 bases). The CDR3 length is 15 residues. V was pared by 7 bases and J by 3 bases, with 16 bases between. Per germline, CDR1 SGHDT and CDR2 YYEEEE. The CDR3 DNA reads TGTGCCAGCGCGGAAAGTGACAGAGACACCGGGGAGCTGTTTTTT. This codes for CASAESDRDTGELFF. The full variable domain, in which reference TRBV5-6 and TRBJ2-2 provide the parts outside the CDR3, is DAGVTQSPTHLIKTRGQQVTLRCSPKSGHDTVSWYQQALGQGPQFIFQYYEEEERQRGNFPDRFSGHQFPNYSSELNVNALLLGDSALYLCASAESDRDTGELFFGEGSRLTVL.

This clone turned up a few times. The chain employs TRBV7-9 and TRBJ2-5; TRBD1 is a possible D gene (6 bases). The V end lost 4 bases, the J end lost 5 bases, and 23 bases lay between the germline ends. The CDR3 loop spans 17 amino acids. The germline V gene has CDR1 SEHNR and CDR2 FQNEAQ (reference sequence). Here the CDR3 reads CASSSVHGTAQGETQYF. CDR3 DNA: TGTGCCAGCAGCTCCGTACACGGGACCGCCCAGGGGGAGACCCAGTACTTC.

The count of this clone is one. The CDR3 region is CASSLQGDHGYTF. In DNA form, the CDR3 reads TGCGCCAGCAGCTTGCAGGGCGACCATGGCTACACCTTC. The chain uses TRBV5-1 and TRBJ1-2; TRBD1 might be the D (5 bases). V lost 1 base to trimming and J lost 6 bases, with 10 bases between them. Germline V lookup: CDR1 SGHRS, CDR2 YFSETQ. The CDR3 contains 13 residues.

The chain is built from TRBV7-9 and TRBJ1-3; D is perhaps TRBD1 (5 bases). The germline V and J ends were trimmed by 5 bases and 4 bases, with 12 bases remaining between them. Germline loops: CDR1 SEHNR, CDR2 FQNEAQ (reference sequence). The CDR3 is 14 amino acids. The CDR3 coding sequence is TGTGCCAGCAGCAGAGACAGCATAGGAAACACCATATATTTT. It codes for CASSRDSIGNTIYF. Full variable domain (missing parts from reference TRBV7-9 and TRBJ1-3): DTGVSQNPRHKITKRGQNVTFRCDPISEHNRLYWYRQTLGQGPEFLTYFQNEAQLEKSRLLSDRFSAERPKGSFSTLEIQRTEQGDSAMYLCASSRDSIGNTIYFGEGSWLTVV.

This clone was seen only a few times. J is TRBJ2-5 and V is TRBV6-1; 8 positions agree with TRBD1. V gave up 3 bases and J gave up 4 bases; unmatched junction bases: 4. The CDR3 sequence is 14 residues long. CDR1 is MNHNS, CDR2 SASEGT, per germline. CDR3 DNA: TGTGCCAGCAGTGACAGGGGGCGCGTAGAGACCCAGTACTTC. Its translation: CASSDRGRVETQYF.

At least ten counts were recorded for this clone. The rearrangement uses TRBV27 and TRBJ1-4; no definite D call. Germline V gives CDR1 MNHEY, CDR2 SMNVEV (reference sequence). V lost 0 bases and J 6 bases, leaving 11 bases between the germline ends. CDR3 length equals 15 residues. CDR3 residues: CASSLSLGNDEKLFF. CDR3 in DNA: TGTGCCAGCAGTTTATCGCTGGGGAACGATGAAAAACTGTTTTTT.

This clone occurred many times. The chain combines TRBV10-2 with TRBJ2-6; 7 nucleotides match TRBD1. This CDR3 region has 15 residues. Germline lookup yields CDR1 WSHSY and CDR2 SAAADI. The V and J ends lost 6 bases and 0 bases, in that order; junction bases with no gene match: 2. CDR3 sequence: CASRGQSSGANVLTF. In DNA form, the CDR3 reads TGCGCCAGCAGGGGACAGTCCTCTGGGGCCAACGTCCTGACTTTC.

The chain couples TRBV5-6 to TRBJ1-3; weak D call: TRBD1 (5 bases). The CDR3 runs to 15 residues. V dropped 4 bases and J dropped 2 bases, with 13 bases sitting between them. The V gene's germline CDR1 is SGHDT and CDR2 YYEEEE. The CDR3 spells CASSPGLGAGNTIYF. DNA for the CDR3: TGTGCCAGCAGCCCGGGCCTAGGGGCTGGAAACACCATATATTTT.